This T cell receptor (beta chain) is drawn from a study of cytomegalovirus exposure and HLA in healthy donors. PCR primers comprised 60 Vbeta and 13 Jbeta primers. Sequenced by immunoSEQ multiplex PCR; TCRdb stores in-frame clones only, minus some. The table records approximately 140,000 clones, 78% of them present only once. The CDR3 is 15 amino acids. V lost 5 bases to trimming and J lost 2 bases; unmatched junction nucleotides: 7. Germline loops: CDR1 MGHRA, CDR2 YSYEKL. The chain uses TRBV4-1 and TRBJ2-7, with 9 bases that match TRBD2. What was sequenced was PBMCs. This TCR was sampled from a male donor in good health and CMV-seronegative. In DNA form, the CDR3 reads TGCGCCAGCAGCGCAAGACTAGCGGTAACCTACGAGCAGTACTTC. It translates to CASSARLAVTYEQYF.